A selection of T cell receptor beta chains follows, all from one sample in a study of T cell changes during pregnancy in multiple sclerosis. Clones were read by immunoSEQ multiplex PCR, and TCRdb kept only the in-frame ones, dropping some. The sample carries about 72,000 clones, roughly nine tenths recorded once. Specimen: peripheral blood, collected in the second trimester of pregnancy. The source of these receptors is a female donor with multiple sclerosis, enrolled in a pregnancy study. CDR3s include the opening cysteine and the closing phenylalanine or tryptophan. A D gene is named only where the DNA matches it firmly. Rows give clone size only sometimes, using once, few, many, or a class for an expanded clone.

V gene	J gene	clone size	D gene	CDR3 length	CDR3 protein	CDR3 DNA
TRBV6-5	TRBJ1-1	few	.	11	CASKSYTEAFF	TGTGCCAGCAAATCTTACACTGAAGCTTTCTTT
TRBV6-5	TRBJ2-1	.	TRBD2	15	CASSGLAGAYNEQFF	TGTGCCAGCAGCGGACTAGCGGGGGCCTACAATGAGCAGTTCTTC
TRBV2	TRBJ1-1	.	TRBD1	13	CASNRQGAIEAFF	TGTGCCAGCAACAGACAGGGGGCCATTGAAGCTTTCTTT
TRBV10-3	TRBJ1-1	.	.	14	CAITRGGQRAGAFF	TGTGCCATCACCAGGGGTGGTCAAAGGGCAGGAGCTTTCTTT
TRBV6-6	TRBJ1-5	.	TRBD1	15	CASSRQGDSNQPQHF	TGTGCCAGCAGCCGACAGGGAGATAGCAATCAGCCCCAGCATTTT
TRBV6-5	TRBJ1-1	.	.	13	CASSYSSRAEAFF	TGTGCCAGCAGTTACTCGAGCCGGGCTGAAGCTTTCTTT
TRBV27	TRBJ2-7	.	.	14	CASASRGFGYEQYF	TGTGCCAGTGCCAGTAGGGGCTTTGGGTACGAGCAGTACTTC
TRBV19	TRBJ2-2	.	TRBD1	17	CASSIRDRGLDTGELFF	TGTGCCAGTAGTATCCGGGACAGGGGGCTCGACACCGGGGAGCTGTTTTTT
TRBV29-1	TRBJ1-4	.	.	15	CSVGSRGATNEKLFF	TGCAGCGTTGGCTCTAGGGGTGCAACTAATGAAAAACTGTTTTTT
TRBV6-1	TRBJ1-5	medium-sized	.	12	CASSEFDQPQHF	TGTGCCAGCAGTGAATTCGATCAGCCCCAGCATTTT
TRBV7-2	TRBJ2-1	.	.	14	CASSPRGPYNEQFF	TGTGCCAGCAGCCCGCGGGGGCCCTACAATGAGCAGTTCTTC
TRBV6-6	TRBJ2-7	.	.	14	CASSRGLRVYEQYF	TGTGCCAGCAGCCGGGGGTTACGGGTTTACGAGCAGTACTTC
TRBV6-6	TRBJ1-2	.	TRBD1	16	CASSSQGTGGTYGYTF	TGTGCCAGCAGTTCTCAGGGGACAGGGGGAACCTATGGCTACACCTTC
TRBV9	TRBJ2-2	once	TRBD1	17	CASSVFPTGVGTGELFF	TGTGCCAGCAGCGTATTCCCCACAGGGGTCGGCACCGGGGAGCTGTTTTTT